This T cell receptor (beta chain) was identified during a study of cytomegalovirus exposure and HLA in healthy donors. The wider study: Unique TCR beta sequences numbering some 120 million came from about 179 million T cells in an earlier analysis. Study observations and caveats: Roughly uniform sequencing depth across donors was assumed, possibly incorrectly.

This clone occurred a few times. Its antigen is not known. The V gene's germline CDR1 is SGHRS and CDR2 YFSETQ. This CDR3 spans 16 amino acids. V gave up 0 bases and J gave up 3 bases; unmatched junction bases: 9. Researchers ran the PCR with 60 Vbeta and 13 Jbeta primers. The data were produced by immunoSEQ multiplex PCR, yet TCRdb's version contains in-frame clones alone and is incomplete. This sample has some 200,000 clones; approximately 82% occur once, and the top ten carry roughly 0.6%. The clonotype was recovered from a man between 18 and 29 years old in good health and CMV-seronegative. Sequences were obtained from PBMCs. This rearrangement joins TRBV5-1 to TRBJ2-7; 7 bases are shared with TRBD1. The CDR3 DNA is TGCGCCAGCAGCTTGGGTGGGACAGCAGCCGACTACGAGCAGTACTTC. Amino acids: CASSLGGTAADYEQYF.